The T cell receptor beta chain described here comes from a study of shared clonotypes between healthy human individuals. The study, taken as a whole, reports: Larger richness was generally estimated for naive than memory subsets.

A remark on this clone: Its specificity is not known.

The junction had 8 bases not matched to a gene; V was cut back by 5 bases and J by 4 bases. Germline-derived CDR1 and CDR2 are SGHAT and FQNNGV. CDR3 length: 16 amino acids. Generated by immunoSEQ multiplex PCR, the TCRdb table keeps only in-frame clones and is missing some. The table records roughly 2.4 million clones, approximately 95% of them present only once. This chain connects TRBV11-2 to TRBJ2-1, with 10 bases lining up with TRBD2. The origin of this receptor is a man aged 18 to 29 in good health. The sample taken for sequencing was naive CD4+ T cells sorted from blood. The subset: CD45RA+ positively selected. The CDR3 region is CASSPLAGALYNEQFF. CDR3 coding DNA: TGTGCCAGCAGCCCTCTAGCGGGGGCCCTTTACAATGAGCAGTTCTTC.